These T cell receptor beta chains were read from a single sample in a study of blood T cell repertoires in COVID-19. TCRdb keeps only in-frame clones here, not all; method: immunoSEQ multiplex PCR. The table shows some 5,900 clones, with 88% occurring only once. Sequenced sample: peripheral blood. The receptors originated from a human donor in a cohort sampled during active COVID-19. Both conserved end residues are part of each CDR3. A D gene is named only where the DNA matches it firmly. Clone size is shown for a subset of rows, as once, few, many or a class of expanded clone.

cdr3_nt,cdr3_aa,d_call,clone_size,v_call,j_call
TGCGCCAGCAGCTCCGGACAGGGGGCCAGTGAAAAACTGTTTTTT,CASSSGQGASEKLFF,TRBD1,once,TRBV5-1,TRBJ1-4
TGCGCCAGCAACGGACTAGCGGGAACCTCTGAGCAGTTCTTC,CASNGLAGTSEQFF,TRBD2,NA,TRBV10-2,TRBJ2-1
TGTGCCAGCAGACGCAGGGACAGTGTAATCTATGGCTACACCTTC,CASRRRDSVIYGYTF,TRBD1,few,TRBV5-8,TRBJ1-2
TGTGCCAGCAGAGAACAGGGGGCACAAGAGACCCAGTACTTC,CASREQGAQETQYF,TRBD1,NA,TRBV6-6,TRBJ2-5
TGTGCCAGTAGGCCCCGAGGGGGAAACTATGGCTACACCTTC,CASRPRGGNYGYTF,NA,NA,TRBV19,TRBJ1-2
TGTGCCAGTAGTCGGGTAGCGGGGGGGCCCGGCAATGAGCAGTTCTTC,CASSRVAGGPGNEQFF,TRBD2,NA,TRBV19,TRBJ2-1
TGTGCCAGTAGCACACCGGGACAGGGAACTCAGCCCCAGCATTTT,CASSTPGQGTQPQHF,TRBD1,few,TRBV19,TRBJ1-5
TGTGCCAGCAAACTGGGAGGGGCACAGCCCCAGCATTTT,CASKLGGAQPQHF,NA,NA,TRBV12-3/TRBV12-4,TRBJ1-5
TGTGCCAGCGGACTTAGGACTGAGCAGTTCTTC,CASGLRTEQFF,NA,NA,TRBV12-3/TRBV12-4,TRBJ2-1
TGTGCCAGTAGGAATGATCCGACAGGTAGGGCCAACGAGCAGTACTTC,CASRNDPTGRANEQYF,NA,NA,TRBV19,TRBJ2-7
TGTGCCAGCAGCCGGAACAGGGCCACCGGGGAGCTGTTTTTT,CASSRNRATGELFF,NA,once,TRBV6-6,TRBJ2-2
TGTGCAAGTCGCTTGTCCGGGACAGGGAGAACACCCCTCCACTTT,CASRLSGTGRTPLHF,NA,NA,TRBV12-2,TRBJ1-6
TGCGCCAGCAGCTTGGGAACTTATAATTCACCCCTCCACTTT,CASSLGTYNSPLHF,NA,NA,TRBV5-1,TRBJ1-6
TGTGCCAGCAGACCGGGACAGGGGCCAGATACGCAGTATTTT,CASRPGQGPDTQYF,TRBD1,NA,TRBV27,TRBJ2-3
TGTGCCAGCAGTCAGCGGCTGACAGGGTTCACCGGGGAGCTGTTTTTT,CASSQRLTGFTGELFF,TRBD1,NA,TRBV27,TRBJ2-2
TGCGCCAGCAGCCAAGATGGGACTAGCGGGGGCCTAAGCACAGATACGCAGTATTTT,CASSQDGTSGGLSTDTQYF,TRBD2,NA,TRBV4-1,TRBJ2-3
TGTGCCAGCAGTTCAACAGGGGCAGGGACCGGGGAGCTGTTTTTT,CASSSTGAGTGELFF,TRBD1,NA,TRBV28,TRBJ2-2
TGTGCCGCCAGCGGGGGTTCCTACAATGAGCAGTTCTTC,CAASGGSYNEQFF,TRBD2,NA,TRBV10-3,TRBJ2-1
TGTGCCAGCAGTACCGGACTAGCGGGGCACTCTGGGGCCAACGTCCTGACTTTC,CASSTGLAGHSGANVLTF,TRBD2,NA,TRBV27,TRBJ2-6
TGTGCCAGCAGCCATGGACTAGCGGCCGGGGAGCTGTTTTTT,CASSHGLAAGELFF,TRBD2,NA,TRBV11-2,TRBJ2-2
TGCAGCGTAGGTACAGTCTCCTACGAGCAGTACTTC,CSVGTVSYEQYF,NA,NA,TRBV29-1,TRBJ2-7
TGTGCCAGCAGCACACTAGCGGGCCTAGCTTCCTACAATGAGCAGTTCTTC,CASSTLAGLASYNEQFF,TRBD2,few,TRBV28,TRBJ2-1
TGTGCCAGCAGTTTAAGCGGGACACGCAACCCACAGACCCAGTACTTC,CASSLSGTRNPQTQYF,NA,NA,TRBV7-2,TRBJ2-5
TGCGCCAGCAGCCAAAAGGCGGGTGGTAATTCACCCCTCCACTTT,CASSQKAGGNSPLHF,NA,NA,TRBV4-3,TRBJ1-6
TGCGCCAGCAGCCAAGAACAAGGGGGCATTATAGCACCCCTCCACTTT,CASSQEQGGIIAPLHF,TRBD1,NA,TRBV4-1,TRBJ1-6
TGTGCCAGCAGTTCGACTAGCGGGGGGTCAAGCACAGATACGCAGTATTTT,CASSSTSGGSSTDTQYF,TRBD2,NA,TRBV9,TRBJ2-3
TGTGCCAGCAGTTTTTTCGCAGCGGGAGAAAATGAGCAGTTCTTC,CASSFFAAGENEQFF,TRBD2,NA,TRBV6-6,TRBJ2-1